This TCR beta chain was identified in a study of blood T cells in healthy people across ages. General study results and limits: The fall in TCR beta diversity per million T cells was roughly linear with age.

Germline-derived CDR1 and CDR2 are DFQATT and SNEGSKA (reference sequence). CDR3 length equals 14 residues. The V gene end was trimmed by 6 bases and the J gene end by 6 bases; junction bases not matched to a gene: 9. Using a J-beta primer mix together with a sample-barcoded 5' primer, a second PCR was run for about 6 to 11 cycles. With 12 random nucleotides, a template-switch adaptor tagged each individual cDNA molecule. TCRdb used MiXCR to reprocess the 5' RACE reads, holding one entry per CDR3 protein. The repertoire holds about 760,000 distinct CDR3 sequences, with around 25% as singletons. In the case of this clonotype: Its antigen is not identified.

A further study also used this sample, focusing on T cells of mothers and their children. That source adds: At around 1.5 ug per 15 ul, all of the extracted RNA went into cDNA synthesis. Slightly, though not significantly, more overlap was seen in related than in unrelated mother-child pairs.

Material for sequencing was blood. This sequence originates from a boy aged 5-17 years in good health. The chain joins TRBV20-1 to TRBJ2-1; TRBD2 matches at 9 bases. Here the CDR3 reads CSAAGTSMVNEQFF. The CDR3 coding sequence is TGCAGTGCGGCCGGGACTAGCATGGTCAATGAGCAGTTCTTC.